Listed here are 16 T cell receptor beta chains from one sample, sequenced in a study of beta chain features in type 1 diabetes. Expressed TCRB transcripts were sequenced because the entire RNA isolate underwent reverse transcription. The table came from immunoSEQ multiplex PCR; TCRdb's copy has only in-frame clones and leaves some out. Seen here are fewer than 350,000 clones, approximately 8% observed once, and the top ten hold roughly 1%. Sequencing input: central memory CD4+ T cells from blood. These receptors all come from a young woman in good health.

The rearrangement links TRBV7-3 to TRBJ1-6; D may be TRBD1 (6 bases). V was pared by 5 bases and J by 8 bases, with 10 bases between. This CDR3 region has 13 residues. Per the germline V gene, CDR1 is SGHTA and CDR2 is FQGTGA. The DNA for the CDR3 is TGTGCCAGCAGCCTAAACAGGGATTCACCCCTCCACTTT. Translation: CASSLNRDSPLHF.

The chain carries TRBV6-5 and TRBJ1-1, with D possibly matching TRBD1 (6 bases). Trimming removed 5 bases at V and 5 bases at J, with 12 bases between. CDR1 and CDR2 from the germline V gene are MNHEY and SVGAGI. The CDR3 is 13 amino acids. CDR3 protein: CASSRGRATEAFF. CDR3 coding DNA: TGTGCCAGCAGTAGGGGGAGAGCGACTGAAGCTTTCTTT.

The chain uses TRBV4-1 and TRBJ2-3; D may match TRBD1 or TRBD2 (5 bases each). V was trimmed by 4 bases and J by 2 bases, leaving 13 bases between them. This CDR3 contains 15 residues. CDR1 is MGHRA and CDR2 is YSYEKL in the germline V gene. The CDR3 bases are TGCGCCAGCAGCCGCGGTGGGGGTACCACAGATACGCAGTATTTT. As protein: CASSRGGGTTDTQYF.

A single count supports this clone. The chain links TRBV7-2 to TRBJ2-1; D not resolved. The length of the CDR3 is 13 residues. Germline CDR1 SGHTA, CDR2 FQGNSA. The germline V and J ends were trimmed by 6 bases and 9 bases, with 15 bases remaining between them. The CDR3 DNA reads as TGTGCCAGCAGTTCACAAAGTCGGAGTGAGCAGTTCTTC. Its translation: CASSSQSRSEQFF. Supplemented by reference TRBV7-2 and TRBJ2-1, the full variable domain reads GAGVSQSPSNKVTEKGKDVELRCDPISGHTALYWYRQSLGQGLEFLIYFQGNSAPDKSGLPSDRFSAERTGGSVSTLTIQRTQQEDSAVYLCASSSQSRSEQFFGPGTRLTVL.

A few counts support this clone. This chain joins TRBV6-5 and TRBJ1-2; D unclear. The CDR3 is made up of 14 amino acids. CDR1 and CDR2 from the germline V gene are MNHEY and SVGAGI. V was clipped by 2 bases and J by 4 bases, with 11 bases between them. The CDR3 bases are TGTGCCAGCAGTTACGGCGGAACAACCTATGGCTACACCTTC. Its protein is CASSYGGTTYGYTF.

The chain links TRBV4-1 to TRBJ2-1; the D gene is possibly TRBD1 (6 bases). V was shortened by 2 bases and J by 9 bases, with 14 bases between the two germline ends. Germline V gives CDR1 MGHRA, CDR2 YSYEKL. The CDR3 spans 14 residues. CDR3 sequence reads: CASSQILSRGEQFF. The CDR3 DNA sequence: TGCGCCAGCAGCCAAATATTATCCAGGGGTGAGCAGTTCTTC.

The V and J genes are TRBV7-2 and TRBJ2-2; possibly TRBD1 for D (6 bases). The CDR3 extends over 15 amino acids. V gave up 4 bases and J gave up 1 base, with 10 bases separating them. Germline CDR1 is SGHTA and CDR2 is FQGNSA. The CDR3 nucleotides read TGTGCCAGCAGCTGGAAGACAGGGAACACCGGGGAGCTGTTTTTT. It encodes CASSWKTGNTGELFF.

This clone was seen ten or more times. Other DNA sequences in this sample translate to the same CDR3. The chain joins TRBV7-9 to TRBJ2-6; D call uncertain. This CDR3 has 13 residues. Trimming shortened V by 5 bases and J by 0 bases, and 2 bases separated the two germline ends. In germline, CDR1 is SEHNR, CDR2 FQNEAQ (reference sequence). The CDR3 DNA follows: TGTGCCAGCAGCAGCTCTGGGGCCAACGTCCTGACTTTC. Its protein product is CASSSSGANVLTF.

The V gene is TRBV6-6, the J gene TRBJ1-2; D gene uncertain. The CDR3 length is 13 residues. Germline V gives CDR1 MNHNY, CDR2 SVGAGI (reference sequence). Trimming stripped 8 bases from V and 7 bases from J, with 17 bases between. DNA of the CDR3: TGTGCCAGCCGGCACGACGGTGACGGTGGCTACACCTTC. Protein sequence: CASRHDGDGGYTF.

This chain links TRBV5-1 with TRBJ2-3; possibly TRBD1 or TRBD2 for D (5 bases each). With 1 base removed from V and 1 base from J, the gap between germline ends came to 10 bases. The CDR3 runs to 15 residues. Germline V gene data show CDR1 as SGHRS and CDR2 as YFSETQ. CDR3 amino acids: CASSLYGARTDTQYF. DNA for the CDR3: TGCGCCAGCAGCTTGTACGGGGCCCGCACAGATACGCAGTATTTT.

The chain carries TRBV18 and TRBJ2-3; D is unclear. The CDR3 runs 16 residues. Between the trimmed V and J ends, which lost 0 bases and 1 base, there was a span of 11 bases. CDR1 is KGHSH, CDR2 LQKENI, per germline. CDR3 DNA sequence: TGTGCCAGCTCACCACCCTCCAGGTTAGGCACAGATACGCAGTATTTT. This translates into CASSPPSRLGTDTQYF. Looking up the rest from reference TRBV18 and TRBJ2-3 gives the full variable domain: NAGVMQNPRHLVRRRGQEARLRCSPMKGHSHVYWYRQLPEEGLKFMVYLQKENIIDESGMPKERFSAEFPKEGPSILRIQQVVRGDSAAYFCASSPPSRLGTDTQYFGPGTRLTVL.

V and J are TRBV27 and TRBJ2-7; weak D call: TRBD1 (6 bases). Trimming removed 6 bases from V and 2 bases from J, with 20 bases in between. Per germline, CDR1 MNHEY and CDR2 SMNVEV (reference sequence). The CDR3 covers 16 residues. The CDR3 sequence is CASRSAHREITYEQYF. The CDR3 nucleotides read TGTGCCAGCAGGTCGGCCCACAGGGAAATTACCTACGAGCAGTACTTC.

The V and J genes are TRBV6-1 and TRBJ2-7, with D perhaps TRBD1 (5 bases). Trimming pared 6 bases from V and 4 bases from J, leaving 13 bases between. This CDR3 spans 13 amino acids. CDR1 is MNHNS and CDR2 is SASEGT in the germline V gene. The CDR3 spells CASSRDRIYEQYV. In DNA form, the CDR3 reads TGTGCCAGCAGCCGAGACAGAATTTACGAGCAGTACGTC.

The V gene is TRBV15, the J gene TRBJ2-7, with D uncertain. Trimming removed 2 bases at V and 7 bases at J, with 9 bases between. This CDR3 comprises 12 residues. Germline CDR1 and CDR2: LNHNV and YYDKDF (reference sequence). CDR3 sequence reads: CATSRRTGEQYF. The CDR3 region has the DNA TGTGCCACCAGCAGACGAACTGGGGAGCAGTACTTC.

The rearrangement links TRBV27 to TRBJ2-6, with D possibly TRBD2 on 6 matching bases. This CDR3 spans 15 amino acids. The germline CDR1 and CDR2 sequences are MNHEY and SMNVEV (reference sequence). Trimming removed 5 bases at V and 0 bases at J, with 8 bases between. The CDR3: CASSGGSSGANVLTF. The DNA for the CDR3 is TGTGCCAGCAGTGGAGGGAGCTCTGGGGCCAACGTCCTGACTTTC.

This clone has only a few counts. The chain joins TRBV5-6 to TRBJ2-7; TRBD1 aligns across 9 bases. V lost 2 bases to trimming and J lost 2 bases; unmatched junction nucleotides: 8. Germline V CDR1 and CDR2: SGHDT, YYEEEE. This CDR3 is 16 amino acids long. CDR3 region: CASSFAGTGRTYEQYF. The CDR3 DNA follows: TGTGCCAGCAGCTTTGCTGGGACAGGGAGAACCTACGAGCAGTACTTC.